A selection of T cell receptor beta chains follows, all from one sample in a study of neurological immune-mediated disorders. TCRdb itself ran the 5' RACE reads through MiXCR, one entry per CDR3 protein. The table lists about 50,000 distinct CDR3 sequences, around 17% of them singletons. The sample comprised PBMCs. These receptors all come from a man between 60 and 70 years old in good health. CDR3s include the opening cysteine and the closing phenylalanine or tryptophan. The order of the fields is J gene, V gene, CDR3 length, clone size, D gene, CDR3 DNA, CDR3 protein. The D gene is left open where the match is weak. The size entry is marked missing in some rows and otherwise reads once, few, many or a size class.

TRBJ1-2 TRBV5-6 13 many - TGTGCCAGCAGCTTGGGGGGGATGCGCGGCTACACCTTC CASSLGGMRGYTF
TRBJ2-5 TRBV11-3 15 - TRBD2 TGTGCCAGCAGCGCTCTCGGGACTAGACAAGAGACCCAGTACTTC CASSALGTRQETQYF
TRBJ1-1 TRBV20-1 13 many - TGCAGTGCTGGGGAACCGGGCCGTCTTGAAGCTTTCTTT CSAGEPGRLEAFF
TRBJ2-2 TRBV7-9 14 many - TGTGCCAGCAGCTTTTCCTATGACACCGGGGAGCTGTTTTTT CASSFSYDTGELFF
TRBJ1-2 TRBV5-1 14 many TRBD1 TGCGCCAGCACACCACGGGACAGCGCTTATGGCTACACCTTC CASTPRDSAYGYTF
TRBJ2-7 TRBV20-1 14 - TRBD2 TGCAGTGCTAGTCCCGGGACTAGCGCCTACGAGCAGTACTTC CSASPGTSAYEQYF
TRBJ2-3 TRBV15 13 many - TGTGCCACCAGCAGAGTGGCCGCAGATACGCAGTATTTT CATSRVAADTQYF
TRBJ2-1 TRBV29-1 13 many TRBD2 TGCAGCGCAAGCGGGAGGGCCTCCAATGAGCAGTTCTTC CSASGRASNEQFF
TRBJ2-3 TRBV12-3/TRBV12-4 14 many TRBD2 TGTGCCAGCAGACTAGCGGGAAGCACAGATACGCAGTATTTT CASRLAGSTDTQYF
TRBJ2-3 TRBV6-5 18 many TRBD2 TGTGCCAGCAGTTACGGAACCCTAGCGGGAGAAGGGGCAGATACGCAGTATTTT CASSYGTLAGEGADTQYF
TRBJ2-5 TRBV7-2 15 - - TGTGCCAGCAGCTTAGGGGGAATTTTTGCGGAGACCCAGTACTTC CASSLGGIFAETQYF
TRBJ1-1 TRBV5-1 12 many - TGCGCCAGCAGCTTACCCTCGTCCGAAGCTTTCTTT CASSLPSSEAFF
TRBJ2-1 TRBV4-1 19 many TRBD2 TGCGCCAGCAGCCAATGGGTCCGGACTAGCGGGAACCGCGGCAATGAGCAGTTCTTC CASSQWVRTSGNRGNEQFF
TRBJ2-3 TRBV29-1 18 many TRBD2 TGCAGCGCTGGAGGGGCTTTTAAACTAGCGGGAGGTCTAGATACGCAGTATTTT CSAGGAFKLAGGLDTQYF
TRBJ2-5 TRBV20-1 16 many - TGCAGTGCTATAATAGCTAGCCGGGGTCCAAGAGTGTCCCAGTACTTC CSAIIASRGPRVSQYF
TRBJ2-7 TRBV5-1 14 many - TGCGCCAGCAGCACCATGACTAGCTCCTACGAGCAGTACTTC CASSTMTSSYEQYF
TRBJ2-7 TRBV25-1 16 many TRBD2 TGTGCCAGCAGTGCCCGGGGGGGGATTAGCTCCTACGAGCAGTACTTC CASSARGGISSYEQYF
TRBJ2-1 TRBV9 12 - TRBD2 TGTGCCAGCAGCGCAGGACTAGCTGAGCAGTTCTTC CASSAGLAEQFF
TRBJ2-1 TRBV27 15 - - TGTGCCAGCAGTTTATCAGAGACGGCGAGCAATGAGCAGTTCTTC CASSLSETASNEQFF
TRBJ2-7 TRBV3-1 15 many - TGTGCCAGCAGCCAAGCCCTGACGAGCTCCTACGAGCAGTACTTC CASSQALTSSYEQYF
TRBJ2-1 TRBV3-1 14 many - TGTGCCAGCAGGCGGGACCCGGGGGACAATGAGCAGTTCTTC CASRRDPGDNEQFF
TRBJ1-3 TRBV7-8 16 many - TGTGCCAGCAGCTTAGGCCGTTCGTTCGTTGGAAACACCATATATTTT CASSLGRSFVGNTIYF
TRBJ2-3 TRBV4-2 16 many - TGTGCCAGCAGCCAAGAAGGCTTCGACAGCACAGATACGCAGTATTTT CASSQEGFDSTDTQYF
TRBJ2-5 TRBV10-3 15 many TRBD1 TGTGCCATGAGTACTGGGACAGGGGGCGTAGAGACCCAGTACTTC CAMSTGTGGVETQYF
TRBJ2-7 TRBV15 14 - - TGTGCCGCCAGCAGAGATAGAGGGAACTACGAGCAGTACTTC CAASRDRGNYEQYF
TRBJ2-7 TRBV20-1 13 many TRBD2 TGCAGTGTTAGTAGCGGGAGAGCCTACGAGCAGTACTTC CSVSSGRAYEQYF
TRBJ2-3 TRBV5-6 15 many - TGTGCCAGCAGCTTGGAAGGCGCTTATGTAGATACGCAGTATTTT CASSLEGAYVDTQYF
TRBJ1-4 TRBV29-1 12 many - TGCAGCGTTGAAGAGGGAGGAGAAAAACTGTTTTTT CSVEEGGEKLFF
TRBJ1-1 TRBV20-1 10 many - TGCAGTGCCAAAGGAGGGAAGGACCCTTTT CSAKGGKDPF
TRBJ2-7 TRBV7-2 16 - TRBD2 TGTGCCAGCAGCTTAGATTGGCGGGAGTCGGGCTACGAGCAGTACTTC CASSLDWRESGYEQYF
TRBJ2-1 TRBV27 17 many TRBD2 TGTGCCAGCCGGGGGACTAGCGGGAAGAGAGGGTGGGATGAGCAGTTCTTC CASRGTSGKRGWDEQFF
TRBJ1-1 TRBV5-1 14 many - TGCGCCAGCAGCTTAGGCAGTCTGAACACTGAAGCTTTCTTT CASSLGSLNTEAFF
TRBJ2-2 TRBV5-1 14 - - TGCGCAAGCAGCTTGGTTGGACACACCGGGGAGCTGTTTTTT CASSLVGHTGELFF
TRBJ1-6 TRBV7-9 14 many - TGTGCCAGCAGCTTAAACCAAGCGGGCTCACCCCTCCACTTT CASSLNQAGSPLHF
TRBJ2-7 TRBV6-5 12 many TRBD1 TGTGCCAGCAGGGACAGGGTCAACGAGCAGTACTTC CASRDRVNEQYF
TRBJ2-6 TRBV7-9 14 many - TGTGCCAGCAGCCCGGCCTCTGGGGCCAACGTCCTGACTTTC CASSPASGANVLTF
TRBJ2-1 TRBV18 17 few - TGTGCCAGCTCACCCGAGACAGCTTTTAGCTCCTACAATGAGCAGTTCTTC CASSPETAFSSYNEQFF
TRBJ2-5 TRBV11-2 14 many TRBD1 TGTGCCAGCAGCGCCGGGACAGGGGGATCGACCCAGTACTTC CASSAGTGGSTQYF
TRBJ2-5 TRBV6-5 15 many TRBD2 TGTGCCAGCACGTCGTGGACTAGGAAACAAGAGACCCAGTACTTC CASTSWTRKQETQYF
TRBJ1-1 TRBV29-1 14 many - TGCAGCGTTGATACCTTGGGGGCGAACACTGAAGCTTTCTTT CSVDTLGANTEAFF